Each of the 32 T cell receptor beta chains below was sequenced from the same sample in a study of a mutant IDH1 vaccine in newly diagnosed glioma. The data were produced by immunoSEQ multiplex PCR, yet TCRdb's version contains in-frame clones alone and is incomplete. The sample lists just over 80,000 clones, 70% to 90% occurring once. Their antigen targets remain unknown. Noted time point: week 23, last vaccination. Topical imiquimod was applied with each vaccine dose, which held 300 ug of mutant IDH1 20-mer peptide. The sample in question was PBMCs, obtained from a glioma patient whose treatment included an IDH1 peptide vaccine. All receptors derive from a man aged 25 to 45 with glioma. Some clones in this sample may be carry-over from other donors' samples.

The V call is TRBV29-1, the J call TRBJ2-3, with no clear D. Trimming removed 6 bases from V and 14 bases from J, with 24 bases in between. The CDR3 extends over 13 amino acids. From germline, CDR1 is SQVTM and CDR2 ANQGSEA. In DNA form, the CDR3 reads TGCAGCGTAGAACCGCAAGCGAGGAGCAAGGTGTATTTT. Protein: CSVEPQARSKVYF.

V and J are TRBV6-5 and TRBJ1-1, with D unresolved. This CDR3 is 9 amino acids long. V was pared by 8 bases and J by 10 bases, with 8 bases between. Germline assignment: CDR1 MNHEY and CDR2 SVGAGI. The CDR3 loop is CASGLLAFF. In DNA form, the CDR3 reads TGTGCCAGCGGATTGCTAGCTTTCTTT.

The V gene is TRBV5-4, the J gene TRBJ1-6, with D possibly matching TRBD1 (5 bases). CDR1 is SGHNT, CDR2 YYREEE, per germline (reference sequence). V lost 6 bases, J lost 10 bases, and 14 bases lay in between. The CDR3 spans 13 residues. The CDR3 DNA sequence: TGTGCCAGCAAGACCTTGGGGGACTCACCCCTCCACTTT. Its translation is CASKTLGDSPLHF.

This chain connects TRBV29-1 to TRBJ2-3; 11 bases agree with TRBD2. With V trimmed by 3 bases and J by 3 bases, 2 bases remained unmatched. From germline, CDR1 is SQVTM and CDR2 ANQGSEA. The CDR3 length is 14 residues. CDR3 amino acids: CSVDTSGGTDTQYF. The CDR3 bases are TGCAGCGTTGATACTAGCGGGGGTACAGATACGCAGTATTTT.

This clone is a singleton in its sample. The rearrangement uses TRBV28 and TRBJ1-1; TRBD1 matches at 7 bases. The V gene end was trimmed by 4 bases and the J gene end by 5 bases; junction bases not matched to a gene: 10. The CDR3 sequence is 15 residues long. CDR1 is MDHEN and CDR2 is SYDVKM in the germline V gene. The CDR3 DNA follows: TGTGCCAGCAGTTCCTGGACAGGAAAGAGAACTGAAGCTTTCTTT. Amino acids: CASSSWTGKRTEAFF.

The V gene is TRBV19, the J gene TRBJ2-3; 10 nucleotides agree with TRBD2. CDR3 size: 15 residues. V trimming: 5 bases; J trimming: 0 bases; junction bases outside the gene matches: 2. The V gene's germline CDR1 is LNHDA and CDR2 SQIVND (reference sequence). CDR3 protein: CASSALAGSTDTQYF. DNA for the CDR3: TGTGCCAGTAGTGCACTAGCGGGAAGCACAGATACGCAGTATTTT.

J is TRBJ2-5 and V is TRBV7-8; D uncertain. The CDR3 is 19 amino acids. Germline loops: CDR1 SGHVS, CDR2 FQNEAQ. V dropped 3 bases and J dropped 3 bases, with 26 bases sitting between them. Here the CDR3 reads CASSFPRGTATRIKETQYF. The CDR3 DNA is TGTGCCAGCAGCTTCCCTCGCGGAACAGCCACCCGGATAAAAGAGACCCAGTACTTC.

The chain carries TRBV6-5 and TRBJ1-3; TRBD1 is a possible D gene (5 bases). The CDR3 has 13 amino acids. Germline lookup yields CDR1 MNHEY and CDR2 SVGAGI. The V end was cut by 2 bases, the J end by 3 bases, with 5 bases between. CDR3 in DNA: TGTGCCAGCAGTTACAGGGGTGGAAACACCATATATTTT. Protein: CASSYRGGNTIYF.

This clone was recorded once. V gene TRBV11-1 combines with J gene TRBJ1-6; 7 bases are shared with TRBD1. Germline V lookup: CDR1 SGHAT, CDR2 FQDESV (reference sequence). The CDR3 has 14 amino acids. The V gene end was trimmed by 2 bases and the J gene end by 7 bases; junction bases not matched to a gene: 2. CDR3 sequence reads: CASSLRDRNSPLHF. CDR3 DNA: TGTGCCAGCAGCTTAAGGGACAGAAATTCACCCCTCCACTTT.

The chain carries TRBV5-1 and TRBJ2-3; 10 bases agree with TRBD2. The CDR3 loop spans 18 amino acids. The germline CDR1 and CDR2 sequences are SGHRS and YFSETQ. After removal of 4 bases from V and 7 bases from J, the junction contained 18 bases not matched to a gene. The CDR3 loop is CASSPWRASGSSTNTQYF. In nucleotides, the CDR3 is TGCGCCAGCAGCCCCTGGAGGGCTAGCGGGAGCTCTACAAATACGCAGTATTTT.

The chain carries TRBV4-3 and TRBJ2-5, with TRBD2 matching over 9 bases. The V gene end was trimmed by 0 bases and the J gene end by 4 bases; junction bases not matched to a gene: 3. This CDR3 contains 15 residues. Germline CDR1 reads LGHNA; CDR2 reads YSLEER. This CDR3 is CASSQELAGIETQYF. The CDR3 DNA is TGCGCCAGCAGCCAAGAGCTAGCGGGGATAGAGACCCAGTACTTC.

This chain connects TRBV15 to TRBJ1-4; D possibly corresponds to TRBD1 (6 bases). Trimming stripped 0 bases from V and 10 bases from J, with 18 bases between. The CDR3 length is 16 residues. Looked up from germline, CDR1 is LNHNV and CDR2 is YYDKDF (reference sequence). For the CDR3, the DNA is TGTGCCACCAGCAGAGATAGTGGGGGCTACGAGGTAAAACTGTTTTTT. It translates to CATSRDSGGYEVKLFF.

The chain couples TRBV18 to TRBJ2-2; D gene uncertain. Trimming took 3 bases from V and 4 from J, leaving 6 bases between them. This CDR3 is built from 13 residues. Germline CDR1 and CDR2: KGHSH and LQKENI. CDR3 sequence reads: CASSPLGTGELFF. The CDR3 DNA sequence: TGTGCCAGCTCACCGTTGGGCACCGGGGAGCTGTTTTTT.

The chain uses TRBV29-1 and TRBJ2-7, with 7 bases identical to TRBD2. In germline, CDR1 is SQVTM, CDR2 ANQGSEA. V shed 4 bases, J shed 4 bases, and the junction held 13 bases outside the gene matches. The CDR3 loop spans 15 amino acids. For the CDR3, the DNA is TGCAGCGTTGGGACTAGTGGGCGATTTGGGTACGAGCAGTACTTC. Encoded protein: CSVGTSGRFGYEQYF.

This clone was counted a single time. The CDR3 DNA sequence: TGTGCCACCGGGGACAGGGTTATGAACACTGAAGCTTTCTTT. As protein: CATGDRVMNTEAFF. V gene TRBV15 combines with J gene TRBJ1-1, with 9 positions matching TRBD1. The germline gives CDR1 LNHNV, CDR2 YYDKDF (reference sequence). CDR3 length: 14 residues. Germline trimming cut 8 bases from V and 0 bases from J; bases unmatched to any gene: 4. Filled out from reference TRBV15 and TRBJ1-1, the complete variable domain reads DAMVIQNPRYQVTQFGKPVTLSCSQTLNHNVMYWYQQKSSQAPKLLFHYYDKDFNNEADTPDNFQSRRPNTSFCFLDIRSPGLGDTAMYLCATGDRVMNTEAFFGQGTRLTVV.

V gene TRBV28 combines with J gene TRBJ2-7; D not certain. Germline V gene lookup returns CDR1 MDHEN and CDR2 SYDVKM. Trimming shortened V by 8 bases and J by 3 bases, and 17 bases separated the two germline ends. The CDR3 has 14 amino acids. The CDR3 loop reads CASGISVLGYEQYF. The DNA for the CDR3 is TGTGCCAGCGGAATTTCAGTCCTGGGCTACGAGCAGTACTTC.

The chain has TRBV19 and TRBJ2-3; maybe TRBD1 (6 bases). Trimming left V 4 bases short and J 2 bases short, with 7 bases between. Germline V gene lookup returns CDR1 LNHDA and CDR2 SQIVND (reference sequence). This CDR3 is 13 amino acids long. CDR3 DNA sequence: TGTGCCAGTAGTAAGGGGGACACAGATACGCAGTATTTT. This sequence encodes CASSKGDTDTQYF. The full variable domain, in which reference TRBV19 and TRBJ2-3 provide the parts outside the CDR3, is DGGITQSPKYLFRKEGQNVTLSCEQNLNHDAMYWYRQDPGQGLRLIYYSQIVNDFQKGDIAEGYSVSREKKESFPLTVTSAQKNPTAFYLCASSKGDTDTQYFGPGTRLTVL.

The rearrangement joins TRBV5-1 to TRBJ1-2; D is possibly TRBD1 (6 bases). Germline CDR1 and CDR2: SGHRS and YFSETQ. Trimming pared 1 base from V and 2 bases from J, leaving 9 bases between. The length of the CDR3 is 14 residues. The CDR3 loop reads CASSLQGPNYGYTF. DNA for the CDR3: TGCGCCAGCAGCTTGCAGGGGCCCAACTATGGCTACACCTTC.

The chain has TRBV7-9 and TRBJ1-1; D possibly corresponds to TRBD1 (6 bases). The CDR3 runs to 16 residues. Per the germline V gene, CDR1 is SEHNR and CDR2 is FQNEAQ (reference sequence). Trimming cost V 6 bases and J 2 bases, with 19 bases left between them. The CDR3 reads CASRLISGTPNTEAFF. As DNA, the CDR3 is TGTGCCAGCAGGTTAATCTCCGGGACACCTAACACTGAAGCTTTCTTT. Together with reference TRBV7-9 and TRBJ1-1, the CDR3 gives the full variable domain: DTGVSQNPRHKITKRGQNVTFRCDPISEHNRLYWYRQTLGQGPEFLTYFQNEAQLEKSRLLSDRFSAERPKGSFSTLEIQRTEQGDSAMYLCASRLISGTPNTEAFFGQGTRLTVV.

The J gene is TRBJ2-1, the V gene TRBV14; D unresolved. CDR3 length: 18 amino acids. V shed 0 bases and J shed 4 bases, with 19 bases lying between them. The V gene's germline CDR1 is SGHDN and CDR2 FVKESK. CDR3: CASSQDQKIVAYYNEQFF. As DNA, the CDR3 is TGTGCCAGCAGCCAAGATCAAAAAATTGTGGCCTATTACAATGAGCAGTTCTTC.

For the CDR3, the DNA is TGTGCCAGCAGCACCTGGACAGGCCCTCTTACCCTGGGGGCCGGGGAGCTGTTTTTT. It is translated as CASSTWTGPLTLGAGELFF. The rearrangement links TRBV7-2 to TRBJ2-2, with TRBD1 matching over 7 bases. V gave up 5 bases and J gave up 6 bases; unmatched junction bases: 21. This CDR3 is 19 amino acids long. Germline CDR1 and CDR2: SGHTA and FQGNSA.

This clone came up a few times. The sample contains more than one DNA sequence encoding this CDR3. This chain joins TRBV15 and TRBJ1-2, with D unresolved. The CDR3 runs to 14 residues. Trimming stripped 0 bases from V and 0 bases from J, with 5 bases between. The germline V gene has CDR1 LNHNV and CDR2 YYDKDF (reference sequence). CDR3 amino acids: CATSRDTANYGYTF. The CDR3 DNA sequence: TGTGCCACCAGCAGAGATACAGCTAACTATGGCTACACCTTC. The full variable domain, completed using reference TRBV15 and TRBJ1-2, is DAMVIQNPRYQVTQFGKPVTLSCSQTLNHNVMYWYQQKSSQAPKLLFHYYDKDFNNEADTPDNFQSRRPNTSFCFLDIRSPGLGDTAMYLCATSRDTANYGYTFGSGTRLTVV.

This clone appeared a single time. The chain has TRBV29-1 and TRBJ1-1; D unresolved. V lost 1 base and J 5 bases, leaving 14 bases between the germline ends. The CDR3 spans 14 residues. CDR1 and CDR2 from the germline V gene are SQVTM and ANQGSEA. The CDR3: CSVEVVGVGTEAFF. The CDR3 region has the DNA TGCAGCGTTGAAGTAGTGGGCGTGGGGACTGAAGCTTTCTTT.

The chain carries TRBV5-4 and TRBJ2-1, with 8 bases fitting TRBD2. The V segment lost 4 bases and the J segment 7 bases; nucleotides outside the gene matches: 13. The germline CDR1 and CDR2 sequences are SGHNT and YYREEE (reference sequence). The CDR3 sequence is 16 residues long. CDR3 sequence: CASSLPGTSNENEQFF. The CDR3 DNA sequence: TGTGCCAGCAGCCTCCCCGGGACTAGTAACGAAAATGAGCAGTTCTTC. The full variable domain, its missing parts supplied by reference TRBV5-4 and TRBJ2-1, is ETGVTQSPTHLIKTRGQQVTLRCSSQSGHNTVSWYQQALGQGPQFIFQYYREEENGRGNFPPRFSGLQFPNYSSELNVNALELDDSALYLCASSLPGTSNENEQFFGPGTRLTVL.

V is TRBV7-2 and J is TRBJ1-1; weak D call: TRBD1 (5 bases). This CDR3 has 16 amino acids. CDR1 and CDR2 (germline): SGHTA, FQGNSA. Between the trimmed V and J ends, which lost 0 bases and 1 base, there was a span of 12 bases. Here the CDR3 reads CASSLAAGLGNTEAFF. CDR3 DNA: TGTGCCAGCAGCTTAGCCGCAGGGTTAGGGAACACTGAAGCTTTCTTT.

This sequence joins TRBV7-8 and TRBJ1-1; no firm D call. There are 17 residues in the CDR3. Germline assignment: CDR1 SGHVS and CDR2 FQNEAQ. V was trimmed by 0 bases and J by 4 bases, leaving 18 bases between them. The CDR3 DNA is TGTGCCAGCAGCTTAGCTGGGTACAGTAGTACGGGCACTGAAGCTTTCTTT. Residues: CASSLAGYSSTGTEAFF. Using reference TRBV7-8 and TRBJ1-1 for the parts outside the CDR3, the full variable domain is GAGVSQSPRYKVAKRGQDVALRCDPISGHVSLFWYQQALGQGPEFLTYFQNEAQLDKSGLPSDRFFAERPEGSVSTLKIQRTQQEDSAVYLCASSLAGYSSTGTEAFFGQGTRLTVV.

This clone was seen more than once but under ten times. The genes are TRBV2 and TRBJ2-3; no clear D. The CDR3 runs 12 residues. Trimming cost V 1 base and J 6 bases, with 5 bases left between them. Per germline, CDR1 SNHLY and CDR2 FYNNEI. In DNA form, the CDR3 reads TGTGCCAGCAGTGAAGGCCGGGATACGCAGTATTTT. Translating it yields CASSEGRDTQYF.

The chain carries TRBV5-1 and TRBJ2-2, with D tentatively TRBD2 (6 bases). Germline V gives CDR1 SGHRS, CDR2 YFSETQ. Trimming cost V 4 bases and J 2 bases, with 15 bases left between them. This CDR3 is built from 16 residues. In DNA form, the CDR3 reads TGCGCCAGCAGCCCGCGGGTAGCGGACAACACCGGGGAGCTGTTTTTT. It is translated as CASSPRVADNTGELFF.

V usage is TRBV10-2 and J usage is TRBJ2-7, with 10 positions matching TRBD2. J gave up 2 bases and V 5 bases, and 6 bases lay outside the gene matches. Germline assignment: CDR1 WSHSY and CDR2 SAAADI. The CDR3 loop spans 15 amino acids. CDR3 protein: CASSLTSGVAYEQYF. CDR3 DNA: TGCGCCAGCAGTCTTACTAGCGGGGTAGCCTACGAGCAGTACTTC.

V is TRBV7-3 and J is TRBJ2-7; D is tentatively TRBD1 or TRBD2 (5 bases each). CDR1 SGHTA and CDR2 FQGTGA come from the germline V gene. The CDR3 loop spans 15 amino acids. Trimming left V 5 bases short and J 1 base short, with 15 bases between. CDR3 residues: CASSPERAGSYEQYF. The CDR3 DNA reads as TGTGCCAGCAGCCCCGAGAGGGCAGGGTCCTACGAGCAGTACTTC.

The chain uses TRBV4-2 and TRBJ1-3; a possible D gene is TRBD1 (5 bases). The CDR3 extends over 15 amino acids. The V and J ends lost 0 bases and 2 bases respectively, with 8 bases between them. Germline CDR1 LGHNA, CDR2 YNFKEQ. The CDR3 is CASSQEGRAGNTIYF. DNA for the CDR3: TGTGCCAGCAGCCAAGAGGGCAGGGCTGGAAACACCATATATTTT.

This CDR3 reads CAWSLIGREQFF. The CDR3, as DNA: TGTGCCTGGAGTTTGATCGGTCGTGAGCAGTTCTTC. The V call is TRBV30, the J call TRBJ2-1; D not resolved. The germline gives CDR1 GTSNPN, CDR2 SVGIG (reference sequence). V was shortened by 2 bases and J by 9 bases, with 11 bases between the two germline ends. CDR3 size: 12 residues. The complete variable domain, with remaining parts taken from reference TRBV30 and TRBJ2-1, reads SQTIHQWPATLVQPVGSPLSLECTVEGTSNPNLYWYRQAAGRGLQLLFYSVGIGQISSEVPQNLSASRPQDRQFILSSKKLLLSDSGFYLCAWSLIGREQFFGPGTRLTVL.